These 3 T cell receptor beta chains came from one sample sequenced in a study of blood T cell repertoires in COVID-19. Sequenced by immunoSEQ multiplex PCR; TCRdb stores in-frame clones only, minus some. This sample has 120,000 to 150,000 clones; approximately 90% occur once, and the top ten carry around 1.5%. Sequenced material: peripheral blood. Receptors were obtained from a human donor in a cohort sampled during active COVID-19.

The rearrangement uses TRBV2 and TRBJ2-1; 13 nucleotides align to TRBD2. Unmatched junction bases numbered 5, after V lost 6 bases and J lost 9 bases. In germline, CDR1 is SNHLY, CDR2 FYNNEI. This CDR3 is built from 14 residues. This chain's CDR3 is CASRRTSGGFEQFF. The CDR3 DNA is TGTGCCAGCAGACGGACTAGCGGGGGATTTGAGCAGTTCTTC.

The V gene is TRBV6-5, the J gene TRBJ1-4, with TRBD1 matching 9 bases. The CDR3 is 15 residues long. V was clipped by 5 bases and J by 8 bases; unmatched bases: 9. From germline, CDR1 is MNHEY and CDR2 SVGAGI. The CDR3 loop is CASSLLGQGTEKLFF. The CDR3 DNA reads TGTGCCAGCAGTCTACTAGGACAGGGGACCGAAAAACTGTTTTTT.

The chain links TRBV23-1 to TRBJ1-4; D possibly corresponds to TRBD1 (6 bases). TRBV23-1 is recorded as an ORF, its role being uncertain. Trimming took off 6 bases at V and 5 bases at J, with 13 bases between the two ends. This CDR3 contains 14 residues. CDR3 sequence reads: CASSPRGSNEKLFF. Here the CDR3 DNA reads TGCGCCAGCAGCCCCAGGGGATCGAATGAAAAACTGTTTTTT.